The 27 T cell receptor beta chains reported below all come from one sample, sequenced in a study of cytomegalovirus exposure and HLA in healthy donors. PCR primers comprised 60 Vbeta and 13 Jbeta primers. TCRdb's copy holds only in-frame clones and misses some; the assay was immunoSEQ multiplex PCR. The table shows around 150,000 clones, with 75% to 90% occurring only once. What was sequenced was PBMCs. These receptor sequences come from a woman under 30 in good health and CMV-seronegative.

CDR3 nucleotide sequence: TGTGCCAGCAGCTTTGTTCACGGGAACACTGAAGCTTTCTTT. Translation: CASSFVHGNTEAFF. V gene TRBV11-2 combines with J gene TRBJ1-1, with D hard to call. With 3 bases removed from V and 1 base from J, the gap between germline ends came to 9 bases. The CDR3 loop spans 14 amino acids. Germline V gene sequence: CDR1 SGHAT, CDR2 FQNNGV. Filled out from reference TRBV11-2 and TRBJ1-1, the complete variable domain reads EAGVAQSPRYKIIEKRQSVAFWCNPISGHATLYWYQQILGQGPKLLIQFQNNGVVDDSQLPKDRFSAERLKGVDSTLKIQPAKLEDSAVYLCASSFVHGNTEAFFGQGTRLTVV.

The chain links TRBV7-2 to TRBJ2-7, with 9 bases that match TRBD2. Germline CDR1 and CDR2: SGHTA and FQGNSA. The CDR3 contains 14 residues. The V segment lost 5 bases and the J segment 2 bases; nucleotides outside the gene matches: 4. The CDR3 DNA sequence: TGTGCCAGCAGCCAGCTAGCGGGACCCTACGAGCAGTACTTC. Protein: CASSQLAGPYEQYF.

This chain joins TRBV6-5 and TRBJ2-1; no clear D gene. CDR3 length equals 14 residues. Germline CDR1 reads MNHEY; CDR2 reads SVGAGI. Deletions cut 4 bases from V and 8 bases from J, with 15 bases between. The CDR3 DNA sequence: TGTGCCAGCAGTTCCCCCGCCCTGGGCTATGAGCAGTTCTTC. Amino acid sequence: CASSSPALGYEQFF.

The chain combines TRBV7-7 with TRBJ2-1; 9 bases match TRBD2. The CDR3 covers 15 residues. The junction had 3 bases not matched to a gene; V was cut back by 1 base and J by 5 bases. Germline V lookup: CDR1 SSHAT, CDR2 FNYEAQ (reference sequence). CDR3: CASSLEAGGDNEQFF. CDR3 bases: TGTGCCAGCAGCTTAGAGGCGGGAGGGGACAATGAGCAGTTCTTC.

V and J are TRBV18 and TRBJ1-3, with 8 bases matching TRBD1. Germline CDR1 reads KGHSH; CDR2 reads LQKENI. The CDR3 is 15 residues long. V lost 3 bases, J lost 4 bases, and 5 bases stayed unmatched. CDR3 protein: CASSPRQGTGNTIYF. In nucleotides, the CDR3 is TGTGCCAGCTCACCTAGACAGGGGACCGGAAACACCATATATTTT.

This clone was seen only once. The CDR3 loop is CALDQNRELNTEAFF. For the CDR3, the DNA is TGTGCCTTGGACCAGAACAGGGAACTGAACACTGAAGCTTTCTTT. This chain links TRBV30 with TRBJ1-1, with D possibly being TRBD1 (6 bases). Trimming shortened V by 7 bases and J by 0 bases, and 18 bases separated the two germline ends. The germline V gene has CDR1 GTSNPN and CDR2 SVGIG (reference sequence). This CDR3 region has 15 residues.

This chain connects TRBV12-5 to TRBJ2-2; 8 bases fit TRBD1. This CDR3 has 17 residues. Germline CDR1 is LGHNT and CDR2 is FRNRAP. V gave up 0 bases and J gave up 1 base; unmatched junction bases: 4. CDR3 amino acids: CASGLVVDRVNTGELFF. CDR3 coding DNA: TGTGCTAGTGGTTTGGTAGTGGACAGGGTGAACACCGGGGAGCTGTTTTTT.

V usage is TRBV28 and J usage is TRBJ2-1, with 10 bases aligning to TRBD2. There are 16 residues in the CDR3. V dropped 8 bases and J dropped 1; count of bases not matched to a gene: 8. Germline assignment: CDR1 MDHEN and CDR2 SYDVKM. The CDR3 DNA follows: TGTGCCAGCGGCTCTAGCGGGAGCCCTTCCTACAATGAGCAGTTCTTC. Translating gives CASGSSGSPSYNEQFF.

The chain joins TRBV15 to TRBJ1-5; 11 bases fit TRBD1. CDR3 size: 15 residues. The trim removed 5 bases at V and 6 bases at J, leaving 6 bases unmatched. Germline-derived CDR1 and CDR2 are LNHNV and YYDKDF (reference sequence). The CDR3 sequence is CATSVSGQGGQPQHF. CDR3 in DNA: TGTGCCACCAGCGTATCGGGACAGGGGGGTCAGCCCCAGCATTTT.

The genes are TRBV30 and TRBJ2-7; perhaps TRBD1 as D (5 bases). The CDR3 is 12 residues long. Germline V lookup: CDR1 GTSNPN, CDR2 SVGIG (reference sequence). V gave up 6 bases and J gave up 6 bases, with 15 bases separating them. The CDR3 spells CACGHLPGEQYF. CDR3 nucleotides: TGTGCCTGCGGACACCTACCTGGCGAGCAGTACTTC.

V and J are TRBV30 and TRBJ2-5; D uncertain. The CDR3 sequence is 11 residues long. CDR1 GTSNPN and CDR2 SVGIG come from the germline V gene (reference sequence). Trimming pared 2 bases from V and 5 bases from J, leaving 6 bases between. The CDR3 coding sequence is TGTGCCTGGAGTTCTGCGGAGACCCAGTACTTC. It is translated as CAWSSAETQYF.

V gene TRBV19 combines with J gene TRBJ2-3; D remains unclear. The CDR3 is made up of 14 amino acids. Germline V gene sequence: CDR1 LNHDA, CDR2 SQIVND (reference sequence). V was shortened by 3 bases and J by 1 base, with 8 bases between the two germline ends. The CDR3 nucleotides read TGTGCCAGTAGTATTGACTCAGGCACAGATACGCAGTATTTT. Translation: CASSIDSGTDTQYF.

The V call is TRBV7-6, the J call TRBJ2-7; 9 nucleotides match TRBD1. This CDR3 region has 15 residues. The trim removed 1 base at V and 4 bases at J, leaving 5 bases unmatched. CDR1 is SGHVS and CDR2 is FNYEAQ in the germline V gene. The DNA for the CDR3 is TGTGCCAGCAGCTTAGAACAGGGGGCGCGGTACGAGCAGTACTTC. Translation gives CASSLEQGARYEQYF.

The chain employs TRBV2 and TRBJ2-7; D is possibly TRBD2 (6 bases). CDR1 and CDR2 (germline): SNHLY, FYNNEI. CDR3 length: 15 residues. V dropped 6 bases and J dropped 1 base, with 16 bases sitting between them. The CDR3: CASRLRDSRSYEQYF. Written as DNA, the CDR3 is TGTGCCAGCAGACTCCGGGACTCAAGGTCCTACGAGCAGTACTTC.

J is TRBJ1-1 and V is TRBV10-3; 12 bases are a match to TRBD1. The CDR3 runs 15 residues. With V trimmed by 11 bases and J by 3 bases, 10 bases remained unmatched. Germline CDR1 is ENHRY and CDR2 is SYGVKD. The CDR3 region has the DNA TGTGCCTCCGGGGGGGGACAGGGGGCGTACACTGAAGCTTTCTTT. Protein: CASGGGQGAYTEAFF.

The V and J genes are TRBV10-1 and TRBJ2-7; TRBD1 might be the D (5 bases). V gave up 7 bases and J gave up 0 bases, with 19 bases separating them. This CDR3 has 16 residues. Germline lookup yields CDR1 WNHNN and CDR2 SYGVQD (reference sequence). CDR3 residues: CASKRVSADSSYEQYF. For the CDR3, the DNA is TGCGCCAGCAAGCGTGTCTCGGCCGACAGCTCCTACGAGCAGTACTTC.

This clone was found a few times. The chain recombines TRBV6-4 with TRBJ2-1, with TRBD2 matching 11 bases. Germline V lookup: CDR1 MRHNA, CDR2 SNTAGT. Trimming cost V 5 bases and J 3 bases; bases outside gene matches: 3. The CDR3 spans 15 residues. The CDR3 is CASSTTSGSYNEQFF. The CDR3 DNA is TGTGCCAGCAGTACCACTAGCGGGAGCTACAATGAGCAGTTCTTC.

A single count supports this clone. This rearrangement joins TRBV6-5 to TRBJ1-2, with D perhaps TRBD1 (6 bases). The CDR3 sequence is 15 residues long. With 0 bases removed from V and 0 bases from J, the gap between germline ends came to 8 bases. Per germline, CDR1 MNHEY and CDR2 SVGAGI. CDR3 DNA: TGTGCCAGCAGTTACTCGACAGGTTCTAACTATGGCTACACCTTC. Translated: CASSYSTGSNYGYTF.

This clone was seen only a few times. The V and J genes are TRBV6-6 and TRBJ1-4, with 7 bases fitting TRBD1. V shed 7 bases and J 4 bases; nucleotides not matched to a gene: 6. The CDR3 covers 14 residues. Per germline, CDR1 MNHNY and CDR2 SVGAGI (reference sequence). This CDR3 reads CASTWGQFNEKLFF. The CDR3 DNA reads TGTGCCAGCACCTGGGGACAGTTTAATGAAAAACTGTTTTTT.

The chain uses TRBV7-8 and TRBJ1-1; a weak D match, TRBD1 (5 bases). Germline V gene sequence: CDR1 SGHVS, CDR2 FQNEAQ. The CDR3 contains 14 residues. V lost 1 base to trimming and J lost 3 bases, with 9 bases between them. The CDR3 sequence is CASSLVWGDTEAFF. CDR3 DNA: TGTGCCAGCAGCTTAGTTTGGGGGGACACTGAAGCTTTCTTT.

The rearrangement links TRBV2 to TRBJ1-1; 11 bases fit TRBD1. After removal of 6 bases from V and 7 bases from J, the junction contained 7 bases not matched to a gene. CDR3 length: 14 residues. Germline CDR1 SNHLY, CDR2 FYNNEI. In DNA, the CDR3 is TGTGCCAGCAGCGCGGACAGGGGGCTGGATGAAGCTTTCTTT. As protein: CASSADRGLDEAFF.

This chain uses TRBV7-9 with TRBJ1-1; D call uncertain. V lost 4 bases to trimming and J lost 2 bases, with 14 bases between them. This CDR3 is 15 amino acids long. Germline values: CDR1 SEHNR, CDR2 FQNEAQ (reference sequence). The CDR3 bases are TGTGCCAGCAGCTGGGGTGGCGGGATAAACACTGAAGCTTTCTTT. Protein: CASSWGGGINTEAFF.

The chain employs TRBV27 and TRBJ2-7; TRBD2 might be the D (5 bases). The CDR3 contains 12 residues. V lost 4 bases, J lost 6 bases, and 10 bases lay in between. Germline assignment: CDR1 MNHEY and CDR2 SMNVEV (reference sequence). The CDR3: CASSSRGGEQYF. The CDR3, as DNA: TGTGCCAGCAGTTCCCGGGGTGGCGAGCAGTACTTC.

This rearrangement joins TRBV19 to TRBJ1-5, with D perhaps TRBD1 (5 bases). This CDR3 has 17 residues. Germline loops: CDR1 LNHDA, CDR2 SQIVND (reference sequence). V gave up 2 bases and J gave up 0 bases, with 14 bases separating them. The CDR3 is CASSIPGRLGSNQPQHF. DNA for the CDR3: TGTGCCAGTAGTATACCAGGGCGCCTAGGTAGCAATCAGCCCCAGCATTTT.

J is TRBJ1-1 and V is TRBV21-1. TRBV21-1 is shown as a pseudogene. The CDR3 sequence is 11 residues long. CDR3 residues: CASSKSRGAFF. Here the CDR3 DNA reads TGTGCCAGCAGCAAATCCCGGGGGGCTTTCTTT.

This clone has only a few counts. CDR3 sequence reads: CASSYSTGGEKLFF. The CDR3 region has the DNA TGTGCCAGCAGTTACTCGACAGGGGGTGAAAAACTGTTTTTT. The J gene is TRBJ1-4, the V gene TRBV6-6, with 9 bases that match TRBD1. The CDR3 is 14 amino acids. V lost 0 bases, J lost 7 bases, and 0 bases stayed unmatched. CDR1 is MNHNY, CDR2 SVGAGI, per germline (reference sequence).

This chain links TRBV18 with TRBJ1-1, with 7 bases fitting TRBD1. This CDR3 contains 14 residues. The J segment lost 1 base and the V segment lost 4 bases, leaving 3 bases of the junction unmatched. The germline gives CDR1 KGHSH, CDR2 LQKENI. The CDR3 region is CASSRGQPNTEAFF. Here the CDR3 DNA reads TGTGCCAGCTCACGGGGACAGCCGAACACTGAAGCTTTCTTT. Full variable domain (rest looked up from reference TRBV18 and TRBJ1-1): NAGVMQNPRHLVRRRGQEARLRCSPMKGHSHVYWYRQLPEEGLKFMVYLQKENIIDESGMPKERFSAEFPKEGPSILRIQQVVRGDSAAYFCASSRGQPNTEAFFGQGTRLTVV.